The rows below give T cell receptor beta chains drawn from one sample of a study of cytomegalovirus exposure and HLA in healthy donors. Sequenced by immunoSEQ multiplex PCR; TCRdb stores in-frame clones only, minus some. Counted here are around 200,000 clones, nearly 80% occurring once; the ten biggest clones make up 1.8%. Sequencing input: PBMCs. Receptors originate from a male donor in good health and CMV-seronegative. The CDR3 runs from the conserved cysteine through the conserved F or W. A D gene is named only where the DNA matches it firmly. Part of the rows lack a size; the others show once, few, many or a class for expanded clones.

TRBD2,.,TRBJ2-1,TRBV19,CASSTLPSGNTGDEQFF,TGTGCCAGTAGTACCCTCCCCAGCGGGAATACGGGTGATGAGCAGTTCTTC
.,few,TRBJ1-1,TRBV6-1,CASREQGGSGGTSAFF,TGTGCCAGCAGGGAACAGGGTGGGAGCGGGGGCACGTCAGCTTTCTTT
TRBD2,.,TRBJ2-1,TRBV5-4,CASSSSGLAGDNEQFF,TGTGCCAGCAGCTCCTCCGGACTAGCGGGGGACAATGAGCAGTTCTTC
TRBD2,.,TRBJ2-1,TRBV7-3,CASQGLAGDNEQFF,TGTGCCAGCCAGGGACTAGCGGGGGACAATGAGCAGTTCTTC
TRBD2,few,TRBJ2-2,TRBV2,CASTKLAGANTGELFF,TGTGCCAGCACCAAACTAGCGGGAGCGAACACCGGGGAGCTGTTTTTT
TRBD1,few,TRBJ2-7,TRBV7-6,CASSLGGQGLYEQYF,TGTGCCAGCAGCTTAGGCGGACAGGGATTATACGAGCAGTACTTC
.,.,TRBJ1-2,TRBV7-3,CASSFGERSYGYTF,TGTGCCAGCAGCTTCGGGGAGAGAAGCTATGGCTACACCTTC
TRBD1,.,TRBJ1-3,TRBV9,CASSTTGTGNTIYF,TGTGCCAGCAGCACGACAGGGACTGGAAACACCATATATTTT
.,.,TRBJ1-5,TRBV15,CATSRDRKVNQPQHF,TGTGCCACCAGCAGAGACAGGAAGGTGAATCAGCCCCAGCATTTT
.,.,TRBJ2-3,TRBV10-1,CASRQGRDTQYF,TGCGCCAGCAGGCAGGGGAGAGATACGCAGTATTTT
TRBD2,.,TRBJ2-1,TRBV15,CATSPASGRPWEQFF,TGTGCCACCAGCCCAGCTAGCGGGAGGCCATGGGAGCAGTTCTTC
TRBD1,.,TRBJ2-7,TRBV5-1,CASSLRPQGAEINEQYF,TGCGCCAGCAGCTTGCGACCTCAGGGGGCGGAGATCAACGAGCAGTACTTC
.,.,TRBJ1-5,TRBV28,CASSSQGRHQPQHF,TGTGCCAGCAGTTCTCAGGGGCGGCATCAGCCCCAGCATTTT
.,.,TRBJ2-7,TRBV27,CASSLNNEQYF,TGTGCCAGCAGTTTAAACAACGAGCAGTACTTC
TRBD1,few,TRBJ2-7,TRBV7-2,CASSLEGTAPYEQYF,TGTGCCAGCAGCTTAGAGGGGACAGCACCCTACGAGCAGTACTTC
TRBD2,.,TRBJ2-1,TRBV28,CASLTWGRAYNEQFF,TGTGCCAGCCTCACATGGGGGAGGGCCTACAATGAGCAGTTCTTC
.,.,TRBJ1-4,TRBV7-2,CASSLEGEGSNEKLFF,TGTGCCAGCAGCTTAGAGGGGGAGGGCTCTAATGAAAAACTGTTTTTT
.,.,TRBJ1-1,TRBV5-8,CASSYIEGGPNTEAFF,TGTGCCAGCAGTTATATTGAGGGGGGGCCGAACACTGAAGCTTTCTTT
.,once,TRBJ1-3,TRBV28,CASSFSPEDSGNTIYF,TGTGCCAGCAGTTTCTCACCAGAAGACTCTGGAAACACCATATATTTT
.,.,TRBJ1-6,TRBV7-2,CASRPPGANSPLHF,TGTGCCAGCAGGCCGCCAGGGGCTAATTCACCCCTCCACTTT
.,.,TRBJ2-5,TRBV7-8,CASSRRLGTPAQETQYF,TGTGCCAGCAGCCGGAGATTAGGAACTCCGGCCCAAGAGACCCAGTACTTC
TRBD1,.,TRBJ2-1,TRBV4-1,CASSQTFGQGPYNEQFF,TGCGCCAGCAGCCAAACTTTTGGACAGGGCCCCTACAATGAGCAGTTCTTC
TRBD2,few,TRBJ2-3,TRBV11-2,CASSLDPPGLAGTDTQYF,TGTGCCAGCAGCTTAGATCCCCCCGGACTAGCGGGGACAGATACGCAGTATTTT
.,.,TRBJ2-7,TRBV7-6,CASSPQGLSLEQYF,TGTGCCAGCAGCCCGCAGGGACTCTCGTTGGAGCAGTACTTC
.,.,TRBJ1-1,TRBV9,CASSVAQGTEAFF,TGTGCCAGCAGCGTAGCCCAGGGCACTGAAGCTTTCTTT
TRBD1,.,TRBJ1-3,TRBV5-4,CASSLDPGQAGNTIYF,TGTGCCAGCAGCTTGGATCCCGGACAGGCTGGAAACACCATATATTTT
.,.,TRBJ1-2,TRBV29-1,CSVGVAGSYNYGYTF,TGCAGCGTTGGTGTTGCGGGATCCTATAACTATGGCTACACCTTC
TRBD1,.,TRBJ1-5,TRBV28,CASSYDRGQQPQHF,TGTGCCAGCAGCTACGACAGGGGGCAGCAGCCCCAGCATTTT
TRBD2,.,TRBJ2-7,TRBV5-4,CASNGLGLAGGEQYF,TGTGCCAGCAATGGTTTGGGACTAGCGGGCGGCGAGCAGTACTTC
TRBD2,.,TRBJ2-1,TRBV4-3,CASSQVIGVLAGVHNEQFF,TGCGCCAGCAGCCAGGTGATTGGGGTACTAGCGGGAGTACATAATGAGCAGTTCTTC
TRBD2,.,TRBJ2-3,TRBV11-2,CASSLRGRADTDTQYF,TGTGCCAGCAGCTTACGGGGGAGGGCCGACACAGATACGCAGTATTTT
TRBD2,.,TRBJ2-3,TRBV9,CASSVDLAGGITDTQYF,TGTGCCAGCAGCGTAGATCTAGCGGGAGGGATCACAGATACGCAGTATTTT
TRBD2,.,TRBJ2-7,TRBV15,CATSDGAGDLREQYF,TGTGCCACCAGCGACGGAGCGGGAGATCTACGAGAGCAGTACTTC
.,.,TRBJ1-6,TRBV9,CASSVEGGNSPLHF,TGTGCCAGCAGCGTGGAAGGGGGAAATTCACCCCTCCACTTT
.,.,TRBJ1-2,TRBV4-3,CASSPRENYGYTF,TGCGCCAGCAGTCCCCGGGAAAACTATGGCTACACCTTC
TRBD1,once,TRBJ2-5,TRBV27,CASSLSAQGRGRSETQYF,TGTGCCAGCAGTTTATCTGCCCAGGGCAGGGGGCGCAGCGAGACCCAGTACTTC
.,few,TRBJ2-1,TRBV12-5,CASGLVASEGGNEQFF,TGTGCTAGTGGTTTGGTAGCCTCGGAAGGGGGCAATGAGCAGTTCTTC
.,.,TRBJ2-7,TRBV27,CASSSPSSAAYEQYF,TGTGCCAGCAGCTCGCCTTCTAGCGCAGCCTACGAGCAGTACTTC
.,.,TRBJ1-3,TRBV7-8,CASSLAAGSSGNTIYF,TGTGCCAGCAGCTTAGCGGCCGGGAGCTCTGGAAACACCATATATTTT
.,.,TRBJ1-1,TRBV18,CASSPNRDSGEAFF,TGTGCCAGCTCACCCAACCGGGACTCCGGAGAAGCTTTCTTT
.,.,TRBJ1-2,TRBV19,CASSAPGDNYGYTF,TGTGCCAGTAGTGCCCCGGGGGATAACTATGGCTACACCTTC
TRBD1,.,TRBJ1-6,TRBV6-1,CASSEALGTGWSYNSPLHF,TGTGCCAGCAGTGAAGCGCTGGGGACAGGGTGGTCCTATAATTCACCCCTCCACTTT
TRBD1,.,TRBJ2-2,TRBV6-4,CASSKGGKWTGELFF,TGTGCCAGCAGCAAAGGGGGCAAGTGGACCGGGGAGCTGTTTTTT
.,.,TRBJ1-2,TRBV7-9,CASSLALAGYGYTF,TGTGCCAGCAGCTTAGCGCTGGCAGGCTATGGCTACACCTTC
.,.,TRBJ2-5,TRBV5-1,CASSLFAGSQETQYF,TGCGCCAGCAGCTTGTTTGCGGGCTCTCAAGAGACCCAGTACTTC